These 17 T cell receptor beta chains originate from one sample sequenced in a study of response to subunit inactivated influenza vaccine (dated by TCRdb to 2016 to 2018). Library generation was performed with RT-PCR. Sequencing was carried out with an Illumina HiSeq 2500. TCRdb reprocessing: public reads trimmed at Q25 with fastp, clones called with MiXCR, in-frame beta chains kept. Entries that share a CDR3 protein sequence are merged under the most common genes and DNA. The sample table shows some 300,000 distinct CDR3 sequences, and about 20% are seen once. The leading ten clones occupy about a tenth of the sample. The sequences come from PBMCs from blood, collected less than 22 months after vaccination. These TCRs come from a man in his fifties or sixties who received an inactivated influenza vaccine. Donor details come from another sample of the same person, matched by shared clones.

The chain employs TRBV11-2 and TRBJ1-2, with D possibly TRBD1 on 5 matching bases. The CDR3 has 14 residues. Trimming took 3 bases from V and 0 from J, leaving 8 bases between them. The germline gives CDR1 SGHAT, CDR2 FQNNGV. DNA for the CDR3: TGTGCCAGCAGCTTGTCCAGGGCTAACTATGGCTACACCTTC. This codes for CASSLSRANYGYTF.

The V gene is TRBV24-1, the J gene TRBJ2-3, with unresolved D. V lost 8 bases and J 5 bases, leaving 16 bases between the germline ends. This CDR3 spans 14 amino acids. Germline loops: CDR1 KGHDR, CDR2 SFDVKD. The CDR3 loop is CATNSGRLVDTQYF. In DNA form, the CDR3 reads TGTGCCACCAATTCCGGCAGGCTGGTAGATACGCAGTATTTT.

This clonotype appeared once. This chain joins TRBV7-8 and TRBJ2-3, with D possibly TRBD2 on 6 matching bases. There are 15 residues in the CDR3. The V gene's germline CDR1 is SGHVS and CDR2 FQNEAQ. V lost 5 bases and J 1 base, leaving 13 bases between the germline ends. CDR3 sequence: CASSQLGGGTDTQYF. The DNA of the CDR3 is TGTGCCAGCAGCCAGCTGGGGGGAGGCACAGATACGCAGTATTTT.

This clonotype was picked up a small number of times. The CDR3 loop is CATSREWGDNEQFF. CDR3 nucleotides: TGTGCCACCAGCAGAGAATGGGGGGACAATGAGCAGTTCTTC. The chain combines TRBV15 with TRBJ2-1; maybe TRBD2 (6 bases). V was trimmed by 0 bases and J by 5 bases, leaving 8 bases between them. The CDR3 consists of 14 residues. The V gene's germline CDR1 is LNHNV and CDR2 YYDKDF (reference sequence).

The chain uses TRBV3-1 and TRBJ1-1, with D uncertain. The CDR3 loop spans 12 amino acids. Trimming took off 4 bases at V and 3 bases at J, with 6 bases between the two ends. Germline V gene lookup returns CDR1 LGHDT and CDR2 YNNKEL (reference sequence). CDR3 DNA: TGTGCCAGCAGCCCCACAGACACTGAAGCTTTCTTT. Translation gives CASSPTDTEAFF. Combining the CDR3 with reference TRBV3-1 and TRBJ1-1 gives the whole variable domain DTAVSQTPKYLVTQMGNDKSIKCEQNLGHDTMYWYKQDSKKFLKIMFSYNNKELIINETVPNRFSPKSPDKAHLNLHINSLELGDSAVYFCASSPTDTEAFFGQGTRLTVV.

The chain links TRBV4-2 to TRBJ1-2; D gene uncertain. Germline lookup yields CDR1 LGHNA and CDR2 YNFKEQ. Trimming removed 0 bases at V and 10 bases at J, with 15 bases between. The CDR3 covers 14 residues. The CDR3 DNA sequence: TGTGCCAGCAGCCAAGATCTAGACTTTGAGGCCTACACCTTC. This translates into CASSQDLDFEAYTF.

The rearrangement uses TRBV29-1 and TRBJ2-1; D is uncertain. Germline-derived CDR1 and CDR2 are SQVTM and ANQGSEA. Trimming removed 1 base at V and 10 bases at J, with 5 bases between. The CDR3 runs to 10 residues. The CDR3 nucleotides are TGCAGCGTTGAAGTGCGCGAGCAGTTCTTC. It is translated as CSVEVREQFF.

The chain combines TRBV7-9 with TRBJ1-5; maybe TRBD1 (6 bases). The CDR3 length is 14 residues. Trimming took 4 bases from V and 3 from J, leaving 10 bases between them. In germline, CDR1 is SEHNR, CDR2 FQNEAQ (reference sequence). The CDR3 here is CASSSRGVNQPQHF. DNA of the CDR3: TGTGCCAGCAGCTCAAGGGGGGTCAATCAGCCCCAGCATTTT.

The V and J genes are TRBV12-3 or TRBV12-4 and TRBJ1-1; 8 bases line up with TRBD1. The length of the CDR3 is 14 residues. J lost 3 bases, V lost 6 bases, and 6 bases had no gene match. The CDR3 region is CASRPDRVDTEAFF. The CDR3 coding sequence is TGTGCCAGCAGACCGGACAGGGTAGACACTGAAGCTTTCTTT.

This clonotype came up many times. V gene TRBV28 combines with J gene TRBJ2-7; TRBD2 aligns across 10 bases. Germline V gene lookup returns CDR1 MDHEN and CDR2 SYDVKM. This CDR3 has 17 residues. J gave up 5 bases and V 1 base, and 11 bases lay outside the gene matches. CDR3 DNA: TGTGCCAGCAGTTTATTCTCAGCGGGAGGGCCTCAAGACGAGCAGTACTTC. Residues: CASSLFSAGGPQDEQYF.

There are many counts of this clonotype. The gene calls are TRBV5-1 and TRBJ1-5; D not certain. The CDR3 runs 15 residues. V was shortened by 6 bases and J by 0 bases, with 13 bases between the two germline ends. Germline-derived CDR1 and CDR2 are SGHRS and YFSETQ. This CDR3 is CASNGNSDSNQPQHF. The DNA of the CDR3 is TGCGCCAGCAATGGGAACAGCGATAGCAATCAGCCCCAGCATTTT.

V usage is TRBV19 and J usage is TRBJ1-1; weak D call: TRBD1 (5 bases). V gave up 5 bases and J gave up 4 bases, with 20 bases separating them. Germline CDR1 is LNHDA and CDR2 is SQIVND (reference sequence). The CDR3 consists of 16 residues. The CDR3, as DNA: TGTGCCAGTAGTCCTACGGAGGGGCGCGTGGGCACTGAAGCTTTCTTT. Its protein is CASSPTEGRVGTEAFF.

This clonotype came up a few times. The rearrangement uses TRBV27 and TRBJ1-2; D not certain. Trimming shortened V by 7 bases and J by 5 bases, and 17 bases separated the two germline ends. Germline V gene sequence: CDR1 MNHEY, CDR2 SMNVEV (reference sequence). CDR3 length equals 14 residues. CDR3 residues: CASTPDPQEYGYTF. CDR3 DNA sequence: TGTGCCAGCACCCCAGATCCCCAGGAGTATGGCTACACCTTC.

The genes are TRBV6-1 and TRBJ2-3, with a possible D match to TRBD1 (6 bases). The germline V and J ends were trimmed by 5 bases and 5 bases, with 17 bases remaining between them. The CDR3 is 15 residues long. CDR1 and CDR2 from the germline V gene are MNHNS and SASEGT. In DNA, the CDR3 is TGTGCCAGCAGTAAAACTCCGGGACAACTAGATACGCAGTATTTT. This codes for CASSKTPGQLDTQYF.

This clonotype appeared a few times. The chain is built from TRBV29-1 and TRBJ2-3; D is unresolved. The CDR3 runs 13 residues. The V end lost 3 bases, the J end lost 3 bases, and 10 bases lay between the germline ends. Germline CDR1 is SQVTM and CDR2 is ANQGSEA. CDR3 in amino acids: CSVDGGPTDTQYF. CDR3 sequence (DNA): TGCAGCGTTGACGGCGGCCCGACAGATACGCAGTATTTT.

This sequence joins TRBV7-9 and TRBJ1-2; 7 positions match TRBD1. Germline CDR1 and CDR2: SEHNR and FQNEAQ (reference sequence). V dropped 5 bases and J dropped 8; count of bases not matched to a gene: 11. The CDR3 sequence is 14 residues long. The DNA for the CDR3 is TGTGCCAGCAGCCGGGGACAGTCCTCCGCGGGCTACACCTTC. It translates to CASSRGQSSAGYTF.

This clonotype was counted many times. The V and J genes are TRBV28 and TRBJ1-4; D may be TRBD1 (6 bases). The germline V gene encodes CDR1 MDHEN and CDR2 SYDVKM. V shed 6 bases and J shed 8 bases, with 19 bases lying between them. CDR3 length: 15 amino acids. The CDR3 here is CASRTSQGWGEKLFF. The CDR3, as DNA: TGTGCCAGCAGAACGTCACAGGGATGGGGAGAAAAACTGTTTTTT.